These 11 T cell receptor beta chains originate from one sample sequenced in a study of cytotoxic CD8 clonotypes in ibrutinib-treated CLL. The assay was immunoSEQ multiplex PCR, and TCRdb's table has in-frame clones only and misses some. The repertoire holds 150,000 or so clones, with 80% as singletons. Sequencing was performed on PBMCs, taken after 36 months of ibrutinib treatment. The receptors were sampled from a human donor with chronic lymphocytic leukemia.

The gene calls are TRBV2 and TRBJ2-7, with 10 bases aligning to TRBD1. V gave up 6 bases and J gave up 0 bases; unmatched junction bases: 2. This CDR3 has 14 residues. The V gene's germline CDR1 is SNHLY and CDR2 FYNNEI. The CDR3 DNA reads TGTGCCAGCAGGGGACAGGGGACCTCCTACGAGCAGTACTTC. Translation gives CASRGQGTSYEQYF.

The rearrangement uses TRBV7-9 and TRBJ2-7; 10 positions match TRBD2. V shed 3 bases and J 4 bases; nucleotides not matched to a gene: 6. The CDR3 totals 15 residues. Germline CDR1 SEHNR, CDR2 FQNEAQ (reference sequence). In nucleotides, the CDR3 is TGTGCCAGCAGCTTGTCCGGGACTAGCGCGTACGAGCAGTACTTC. Protein: CASSLSGTSAYEQYF.

The rearrangement links TRBV4-2 to TRBJ2-4; D possibly corresponds to TRBD2 (5 bases). CDR1 is LGHNA and CDR2 is YNFKEQ in the germline V gene. The CDR3 contains 14 residues. V was cut by 0 bases and J by 9 bases, with 12 bases left in between. The CDR3 protein is CASSQDAGKGIQYF. In nucleotides, the CDR3 is TGTGCCAGCAGCCAAGATGCGGGTAAAGGCATTCAGTACTTC.

The chain employs TRBV28 and TRBJ2-3, with TRBD2 identical over 9 bases. This CDR3 spans 17 amino acids. The germline V gene encodes CDR1 MDHEN and CDR2 SYDVKM. Trimming removed 5 bases from V and 1 base from J; junction bases left unmatched: 10. The CDR3 loop is CASSLAGPGSGTDTQYF. For the CDR3, the DNA is TGTGCCAGCAGTCTAGCGGGGCCCGGATCCGGCACAGATACGCAGTATTTT. Full variable domain (outside the CDR3, taken from reference TRBV28 and TRBJ2-3): DVKVTQSSRYLVKRTGEKVFLECVQDMDHENMFWYRQDPGLGLRLIYFSYDVKMKEKGDIPEGYSVSREKKERFSLILESASTNQTSMYLCASSLAGPGSGTDTQYFGPGTRLTVL.

This sequence joins TRBV29-1 and TRBJ2-7, with 9 bases identical to TRBD1. The CDR3 contains 14 residues. The germline V gene encodes CDR1 SQVTM and CDR2 ANQGSEA. V shed 6 bases and J 6 bases; nucleotides not matched to a gene: 12. DNA of the CDR3: TGCAGCGTCGGCGTGGGGGACAGGGTGACCGAGCAGTACTTC. Translating gives CSVGVGDRVTEQYF.

The chain recombines TRBV19 with TRBJ1-5; unclear D gene. Per the germline V gene, CDR1 is LNHDA and CDR2 is SQIVND (reference sequence). This CDR3 has 16 amino acids. V shed 5 bases and J shed 1 base, with 15 bases lying between them. CDR3 nucleotides: TGTGCCAGTAGTCCCTCTTGGGGTAGGAGCAATCAGCCCCAGCATTTT. Translation gives CASSPSWGRSNQPQHF.

V usage is TRBV5-1 and J usage is TRBJ2-7; no clear D gene. V was shortened by 4 bases and J by 0 bases, with 8 bases between the two germline ends. From germline, CDR1 is SGHRS and CDR2 YFSETQ. The CDR3 contains 13 residues. The CDR3 loop reads CASSPLSSYEQYF. The CDR3 bases are TGCGCCAGCAGCCCGCTGAGCTCCTACGAGCAGTACTTC.

V gene TRBV19 combines with J gene TRBJ1-6; possible D gene TRBD1, 6 bases. The CDR3 consists of 14 residues. The V gene lost 5 bases and the J gene lost 17 bases, with 22 bases spanning the gap. Per the germline V gene, CDR1 is LNHDA and CDR2 is SQIVND (reference sequence). The CDR3 spells CASSLPGHRTGVHF. The CDR3, as DNA: TGTGCCAGTAGTTTACCGGGACATCGTACCGGCGTCCACTTT.

The CDR3 nucleotides are TGCGCCAGCAGCTTGGGAGGCAGGGGCGGGGATGAAAAACTGTTTTTT. Residues: CASSLGGRGGDEKLFF. The chain links TRBV5-1 to TRBJ1-4; the D gene is possibly TRBD1 (6 bases). Trimming took off 0 bases at V and 6 bases at J, with 15 bases between the two ends. Per the germline V gene, CDR1 is SGHRS and CDR2 is YFSETQ. The CDR3 is 16 amino acids. The full variable domain, with the rest looked up from reference TRBV5-1 and TRBJ1-4, is KAGVTQTPRYLIKTRGQQVTLSCSPISGHRSVSWYQQTPGQGLQFLFEYFSETQRNKGNFPGRFSGRQFSNSRSEMNVSTLELGDSALYLCASSLGGRGGDEKLFFGSGTQLSVL.

This chain links TRBV30 with TRBJ2-5; tentatively, D is TRBD1 or TRBD2 (6 bases each). This CDR3 has 13 amino acids. Trimming took off 2 bases at V and 6 bases at J, with 13 bases between the two ends. CDR1 GTSNPN and CDR2 SVGIG come from the germline V gene (reference sequence). The CDR3 nucleotides are TGTGCCTGGAGTATCGGGGGCCCCAAGACCCAGTACTTC. Translated, it gives CAWSIGGPKTQYF.

The chain joins TRBV5-4 to TRBJ1-2; D possibly corresponds to TRBD1 (6 bases). CDR3 length equals 14 residues. The germline CDR1 and CDR2 sequences are SGHNT and YYREEE (reference sequence). The V and J ends lost 3 bases and 3 bases respectively, with 12 bases between them. The DNA of the CDR3 is TGTGCCAGCAGCTCCACAGGGCCGTACTATGGCTACACCTTC. This encodes CASSSTGPYYGYTF.